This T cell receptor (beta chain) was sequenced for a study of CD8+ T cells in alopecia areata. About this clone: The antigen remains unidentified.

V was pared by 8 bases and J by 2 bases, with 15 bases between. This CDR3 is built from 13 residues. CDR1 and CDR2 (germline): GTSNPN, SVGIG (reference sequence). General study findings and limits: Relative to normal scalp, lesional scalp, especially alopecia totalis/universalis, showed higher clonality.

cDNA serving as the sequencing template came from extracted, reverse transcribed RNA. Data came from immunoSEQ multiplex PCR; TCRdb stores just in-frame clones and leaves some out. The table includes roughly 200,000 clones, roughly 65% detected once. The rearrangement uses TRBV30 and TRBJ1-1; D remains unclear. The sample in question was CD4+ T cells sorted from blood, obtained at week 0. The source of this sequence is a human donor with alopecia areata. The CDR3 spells CAQDGLPNTEAFF. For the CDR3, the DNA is TGTGCCCAAGATGGGTTACCCAACACTGAAGCTTTCTTT.